The T cell receptor beta chain under discussion was sequenced for a study of blood T cell repertoires in COVID-19. In the study overall: From the United States, Italy and Spain came samples of acute and convalescent COVID-19. The cDNA or gDNA used as material had been derived from T cells, B-cell-depleted T cells, or PBMCs.

The CDR3 covers 16 residues. Germline V gene sequence: CDR1 SGHVS, CDR2 FQNEAQ. V gave up 5 bases and J gave up 7 bases; unmatched junction bases: 11. Original analysis: From reference gene primer amplification, estimates of nucleated cell counts were derived. Clones were sequenced by immunoSEQ multiplex PCR, and TCRdb holds only the in-frame ones, with some missing. The V and J calls and clone size come from that table; D and trimming were worked out from the DNA. The data show roughly 700,000 clones, 90% seen once. The genes are TRBV7-8 and TRBJ1-6; 7 nucleotides match TRBD1. The clonotype was recovered from a woman aged 18-29 years with acute or convalescent COVID-19. The material sequenced was peripheral blood. The CDR3 sequence: CASSNNRGMLNSPLHF. The DNA of the CDR3 is TGTGCCAGCAGCAACAACAGGGGTATGTTAAATTCACCCCTCCACTTT. Complete variable domain (other parts from reference TRBV7-8 and TRBJ1-6): GAGVSQSPRYKVAKRGQDVALRCDPISGHVSLFWYQQALGQGPEFLTYFQNEAQLDKSGLPSDRFFAERPEGSVSTLKIQRTQQEDSAVYLCASSNNRGMLNSPLHFGNGTRLTVT.